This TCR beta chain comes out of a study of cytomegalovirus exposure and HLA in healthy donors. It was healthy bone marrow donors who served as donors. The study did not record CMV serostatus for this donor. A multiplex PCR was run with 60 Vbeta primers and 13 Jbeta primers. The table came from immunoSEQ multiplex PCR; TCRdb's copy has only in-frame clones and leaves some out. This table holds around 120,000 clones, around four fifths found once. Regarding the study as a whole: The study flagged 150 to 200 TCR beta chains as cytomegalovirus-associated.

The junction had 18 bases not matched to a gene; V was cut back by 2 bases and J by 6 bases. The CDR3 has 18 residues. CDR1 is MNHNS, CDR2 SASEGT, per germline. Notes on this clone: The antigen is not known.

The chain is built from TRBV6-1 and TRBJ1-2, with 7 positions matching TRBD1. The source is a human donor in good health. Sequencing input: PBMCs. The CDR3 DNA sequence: TGTGCCAGCAGTGAAAATCAGGGGGGATTATATGGGTTTGATGGCTACACCTTC. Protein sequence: CASSENQGGLYGFDGYTF.